A single sample is the source of the 27 T cell receptor beta chains below, sequenced in a study of blood T cell repertoires in COVID-19. Assay: immunoSEQ multiplex PCR; the TCRdb copy retains only in-frame clones and omits some. The sample consists of 180,000 or so clones, roughly 90% of them appearing once. The sequenced sample consisted of peripheral blood. These receptors were collected from a man younger than 35 with active or convalescent COVID-19.

In its sample, this clone was seen once. The chain uses TRBV30 and TRBJ2-1; 13 bases line up with TRBD2. This CDR3 has 14 residues. The ends lost 3 bases at V and 10 bases at J; junction bases unmatched: 6. The germline V gene has CDR1 GTSNPN and CDR2 SVGIG (reference sequence). In DNA, the CDR3 is TGTGCCTGGAGGACTAGCGGGGGGTCTCAGGAGCAGTTCTTC. Translation gives CAWRTSGGSQEQFF.

The gene calls are TRBV27 and TRBJ2-7; 9 bases match TRBD2. The CDR3 loop spans 16 amino acids. Germline loops: CDR1 MNHEY, CDR2 SMNVEV (reference sequence). With V trimmed by 2 bases and J by 2 bases, 7 bases remained unmatched. This CDR3 reads CASSLLAGFSPYEQYF. CDR3 DNA sequence: TGTGCCAGCAGTTTACTAGCGGGATTTTCTCCCTACGAGCAGTACTTC.

The chain recombines TRBV7-2 with TRBJ2-7; TRBD2 aligns across 10 bases. Losses at the gene ends were 4 bases for V and 3 bases for J; bases not matched to a gene: 6. Germline values: CDR1 SGHTA, CDR2 FQGNSA. The CDR3 runs to 15 residues. The CDR3 spells CASSSQAGGNYEQYF. CDR3 nucleotides: TGTGCCAGCAGCTCCCAAGCGGGAGGGAACTACGAGCAGTACTTC.

In DNA form, the CDR3 reads TGCGCCAGCGCCATAGGCACTAGCGGGGGGGTTATGTACGAGCAGTACTTC. It specifies CASAIGTSGGVMYEQYF. The V gene is TRBV5-1, the J gene TRBJ2-7; 13 nucleotides agree with TRBD2. Germline values: CDR1 SGHRS, CDR2 YFSETQ. The CDR3 length is 17 residues. The junction had 14 bases not matched to a gene; V was cut back by 7 bases and J by 4 bases.

The DNA of the CDR3 is TGTGCCTGGAGTGACCGCGACAGATACAATGAGCAGTTCTTC. This gives the protein CAWSDRDRYNEQFF. The chain combines TRBV30 with TRBJ2-1; TRBD1 might be the D (5 bases). V lost 1 base and J 4 bases, leaving 11 bases between the germline ends. Germline loops: CDR1 GTSNPN, CDR2 SVGIG (reference sequence). CDR3 size: 14 residues.

This rearrangement joins TRBV3-1 (or the pseudogene TRBV3-2) to TRBJ1-6; 9 nucleotides match TRBD1. This CDR3 has 15 amino acids. CDR1 LGHDT and CDR2 YNNKEL come from the germline V gene (reference sequence). V gave up 3 bases and J gave up 7 bases; unmatched junction bases: 4. CDR3 in amino acids: CASSQTGGTNSPLHF. In DNA, the CDR3 is TGTGCCAGCAGCCAGACAGGGGGTACAAATTCACCCCTCCACTTT.

The J gene is TRBJ2-3, the V gene TRBV5-4; TRBD1 agrees at 11 bases. Germline lookup yields CDR1 SGHNT and CDR2 YYREEE (reference sequence). This CDR3 is built from 15 residues. V lost 4 bases, J lost 3 bases, and 4 bases stayed unmatched. CDR3 amino acids: CASSLGTGGTDTQYF. The CDR3 coding sequence is TGTGCCAGCAGCCTCGGGACAGGGGGAACAGATACGCAGTATTTT.

This chain uses TRBV7-6 with TRBJ2-1; 8 nucleotides line up with TRBD1. Germline loops: CDR1 SGHVS, CDR2 FNYEAQ. V was pared by 0 bases and J by 15 bases, with 7 bases of the junction left unmatched. This CDR3 has 13 residues. The CDR3 DNA is TGTGCCAGCAGCTTAGCGATGAGACAGGGGCTGTTCTTC. It translates to CASSLAMRQGLFF.

This sequence joins TRBV27 and TRBJ2-3; no clear D. Trimming removed 3 bases at V and 5 bases at J, with 12 bases between. The germline V gene has CDR1 MNHEY and CDR2 SMNVEV (reference sequence). There are 14 residues in the CDR3. The CDR3 DNA follows: TGTGCCAGCAGTTTTAGTCGAACGGGAGATACGCAGTATTTT. It codes for CASSFSRTGDTQYF.

This chain joins TRBV27 and TRBJ1-5, with no clear D. V was pared by 5 bases and J by 5 bases, with 19 bases between. Germline CDR1 is MNHEY and CDR2 is SMNVEV (reference sequence). This CDR3 is built from 16 residues. The DNA for the CDR3 is TGTGCCAGCAGTCCCGGACGGGAAAGACGGTATCAGCCCCAGCATTTT. Its translation: CASSPGRERRYQPQHF.

The rearrangement links TRBV5-1 to TRBJ1-6; 7 bases are shared with TRBD1. The germline V gene has CDR1 SGHRS and CDR2 YFSETQ. With V trimmed by 0 bases and J by 9 bases, 3 bases remained unmatched. This CDR3 has 14 amino acids. As DNA, the CDR3 is TGCGCCAGCAGCTTGGAAGGGGGCGGTTCACCCCTCCACTTT. It yields the protein CASSLEGGGSPLHF. The full variable domain, rest sourced from reference TRBV5-1 and TRBJ1-6, is KAGVTQTPRYLIKTRGQQVTLSCSPISGHRSVSWYQQTPGQGLQFLFEYFSETQRNKGNFPGRFSGRQFSNSRSEMNVSTLELGDSALYLCASSLEGGGSPLHFGNGTRLTVT.

The chain carries TRBV5-4 and TRBJ1-2; 7 bases agree with TRBD1. CDR3 length: 15 residues. The V gene end was trimmed by 3 bases and the J gene end by 1 base; junction bases not matched to a gene: 6. Germline values: CDR1 SGHNT, CDR2 YYREEE (reference sequence). The CDR3 sequence is CASSSGQDFNYGYTF. CDR3 nucleotide sequence: TGTGCCAGCAGCTCCGGACAGGACTTTAACTATGGCTACACCTTC.

This chain connects TRBV7-7 to TRBJ2-5; the match to TRBD1 covers 7 bases. With 1 base clipped from V and 1 base from J, the junction kept 3 bases outside the gene matches. Germline lookup yields CDR1 SSHAT and CDR2 FNYEAQ (reference sequence). The CDR3 runs 15 residues. The CDR3 nucleotides are TGTGCCAGCAGCTTAGTGGGGACAGCCCAAGAGACCCAGTACTTC. Its protein product is CASSLVGTAQETQYF.

This clone was counted only a few times. The chain links TRBV30 to TRBJ1-1, with D uncertain. Germline CDR1 and CDR2: GTSNPN and SVGIG (reference sequence). The CDR3 extends over 13 amino acids. V was clipped by 4 bases and J by 4 bases, with 13 bases between them. The CDR3 reads CAWMRRVSTEAFF. The CDR3 nucleotides read TGTGCCTGGATGAGGAGGGTGAGCACTGAAGCTTTCTTT.

The sample holds one count of this clone. This sequence joins TRBV19 and TRBJ2-1; 9 positions agree with TRBD2. The CDR3 totals 16 residues. Looked up from germline, CDR1 is LNHDA and CDR2 is SQIVND (reference sequence). J was trimmed by 8 bases and V by 5 bases; bases with no gene match: 13. The DNA of the CDR3 is TGTGCCAGTAGTGCTTCCGGGACTAGCTCTTTCTATGAGCAGTTCTTC. Protein sequence: CASSASGTSSFYEQFF.

The chain links TRBV5-1 to TRBJ2-7; 10 nucleotides line up with TRBD1. The CDR3 covers 15 residues. The V and J ends lost 1 base and 7 bases, in that order; junction bases with no gene match: 8. The germline V gene has CDR1 SGHRS and CDR2 YFSETQ. In DNA form, the CDR3 reads TGCGCCAGCAGCTTGAGGGACAGGGGTTTCGGGGAGCAGTACTTC. Protein product: CASSLRDRGFGEQYF. Together with reference TRBV5-1 and TRBJ2-7, the CDR3 gives the full variable domain: KAGVTQTPRYLIKTRGQQVTLSCSPISGHRSVSWYQQTPGQGLQFLFEYFSETQRNKGNFPGRFSGRQFSNSRSEMNVSTLELGDSALYLCASSLRDRGFGEQYFGPGTRLTVT.

The chain links TRBV19 to TRBJ2-3; weak D call: TRBD2 (5 bases). Per germline, CDR1 LNHDA and CDR2 SQIVND (reference sequence). Trimming cost V 3 bases and J 3 bases, with 10 bases left between them. The CDR3 is made up of 14 amino acids. As DNA, the CDR3 is TGTGCCAGTAGTATTAGTCTAGCAACAGATACGCAGTATTTT. Protein: CASSISLATDTQYF.

The chain recombines TRBV29-1 with TRBJ1-5; D is uncertain. Looked up from germline, CDR1 is SQVTM and CDR2 is ANQGSEA. The CDR3 totals 13 residues. Trimming took 3 bases from V and 6 from J, leaving 12 bases between them. The CDR3 sequence: CSVEVQAGQPQHF. As DNA, the CDR3 is TGCAGCGTTGAGGTTCAGGCGGGTCAGCCCCAGCATTTT.

V is TRBV28 and J is TRBJ1-2, with 8 bases matching TRBD1. The junction had 6 bases not matched to a gene; V was cut back by 7 bases and J by 2 bases. Germline CDR1 reads MDHEN; CDR2 reads SYDVKM. This CDR3 contains 14 residues. CDR3: CASTETGANYGYTF. The CDR3 coding sequence is TGTGCCAGCACCGAGACAGGGGCAAACTATGGCTACACCTTC.

This chain links TRBV12-3 or TRBV12-4 with TRBJ1-5; weak D call: TRBD1 (5 bases). Trimming removed 5 bases from V and 5 bases from J, with 10 bases in between. The CDR3 runs 13 residues. CDR3: CASSLTGYQPQHF. Here the CDR3 DNA reads TGTGCCAGCAGTCTTACAGGTTATCAGCCCCAGCATTTT.

The rearrangement uses TRBV5-1 and TRBJ1-6, with TRBD1 matching over 11 bases. The CDR3 extends over 17 amino acids. Germline-derived CDR1 and CDR2 are SGHRS and YFSETQ. J gave up 7 bases and V 4 bases, and 10 bases lay outside the gene matches. CDR3 sequence: CASSPGTGGSRNSPLHF. The CDR3 DNA follows: TGCGCCAGCAGCCCGGGGACAGGGGGAAGTAGGAATTCACCCCTCCACTTT.

The CDR3 region is CASSLVPGGFTEAFF. CDR3 sequence (DNA): TGTGCCAGCAGCTTGGTCCCAGGGGGCTTTACTGAAGCTTTCTTT. The V call is TRBV5-6, the J call TRBJ1-1, with 8 bases fitting TRBD1. The CDR3 sequence is 15 residues long. Germline V CDR1 and CDR2: SGHDT, YYEEEE. V shed 0 bases and J 5 bases; nucleotides not matched to a gene: 6. The full variable domain, completed using reference TRBV5-6 and TRBJ1-1, is DAGVTQSPTHLIKTRGQQVTLRCSPKSGHDTVSWYQQALGQGPQFIFQYYEEEERQRGNFPDRFSGHQFPNYSSELNVNALLLGDSALYLCASSLVPGGFTEAFFGQGTRLTVV.

V usage is TRBV6-2 or TRBV6-3 and J usage is TRBJ1-5; 7 bases are shared with TRBD1. J gave up 5 bases and V 0 bases, and 4 bases lay outside the gene matches. Germline loops: CDR1 MNHEY, CDR2 SVGEGT. CDR3 length equals 15 residues. CDR3 coding DNA: TGTGCCAGCAGTTACTCCTCCCAGGGGGATCAGCCCCAGCATTTT. It specifies CASSYSSQGDQPQHF.

This chain joins TRBV11-3 and TRBJ2-3; D remains unclear. Germline V gene data show CDR1 as SGHNT and CDR2 as YENEEA. The CDR3 sequence is 13 residues long. V shed 1 base and J shed 5 bases, with 7 bases lying between them. CDR3 loop: CASSLGHRDTQYF. CDR3 nucleotides: TGTGCCAGCAGCTTAGGACACCGAGATACGCAGTATTTT.

This clone was seen just once. The gene calls are TRBV7-2 and TRBJ2-2; possible D gene TRBD2, 6 bases. Germline V CDR1 and CDR2: SGHTA, FQGNSA. The CDR3 consists of 15 residues. V was pared by 5 bases and J by 1 base, with 11 bases between. The CDR3 nucleotides read TGTGCCAGCAGCGCAGCGGGTATGAACACCGGGGAGCTGTTTTTT. This encodes CASSAAGMNTGELFF.

V and J are TRBV11-2 and TRBJ2-1, with 9 bases fitting TRBD2. The CDR3 spans 16 residues. The V and J ends lost 5 bases and 4 bases, in that order; junction bases with no gene match: 9. Germline V gene data show CDR1 as SGHAT and CDR2 as FQNNGV. CDR3 in DNA: TGTGCCAGCAGCCCATCGGGCGGGGGGGGGTACAATGAGCAGTTCTTC. Its protein is CASSPSGGGGYNEQFF. Full variable domain (remainder filled in from reference TRBV11-2 and TRBJ2-1): EAGVAQSPRYKIIEKRQSVAFWCNPISGHATLYWYQQILGQGPKLLIQFQNNGVVDDSQLPKDRFSAERLKGVDSTLKIQPAKLEDSAVYLCASSPSGGGGYNEQFFGPGTRLTVL.

The chain combines TRBV7-2 with TRBJ2-5; D perhaps matches TRBD1 (5 bases). Germline CDR1 and CDR2: SGHTA and FQGNSA. This CDR3 comprises 14 residues. Trimming stripped 1 base from V and 3 bases from J, with 9 bases between. CDR3: CASSLVAREETQYF. The CDR3 DNA sequence: TGTGCCAGCAGCTTAGTAGCCAGGGAAGAGACCCAGTACTTC.